This TCR beta chain originates from a study of shared clonotypes between healthy human individuals. Across the study: CD4 naive and memory got three plates each, CD8 naive two, CD8 memory one.

Trimming stripped 4 bases from V and 0 bases from J, with 12 bases between. CDR3 size: 15 residues. Per the germline V gene, CDR1 is MDHEN and CDR2 is SYDVKM. Libraries were prepared by immunoSEQ multiplex PCR; TCRdb keeps only in-frame clonotypes and omits some of them. The sample includes under 1,900,000 clones, approximately 98.5% seen only once; the top ten take approximately 0.38%. As to this clone: The antigen remains unidentified.

Whole-study findings and limits: Inspection by rarefaction showed sorted-subset sequencing to be incomplete despite large depth. The sharing of 4.5% to 5.5% of naive CD4 clonotypes was seen across a few donors.

This chain links TRBV28 with TRBJ1-1, with a weak D call TRBD1 (5 bases). Sequenced material: naive CD4+ T cells sorted from blood. As to subset: CD45RA+ positively selected. The sequence came from a man between 25 and 39 years old in good health. CDR3 DNA: TGTGCCAGCAGTTCCCCCAGGGTATTGAACACTGAAGCTTTCTTT. Its protein is CASSSPRVLNTEAFF.